This TCR beta chain was captured by sequencing in a study of blood T cells in healthy people across ages (dated by TCRdb to about 2015). Regarding the research as a whole: Template switching captured roughly one uniquely barcoded TCR beta cDNA molecule per two T cells in model experiments. To avoid experimental bias, donors of different ages were randomly spread across the sequencing lanes. Using deep sequencing normalized with unique cDNA molecular identifiers, the study measured how TCR beta repertoire diversity changes with age. The donors were divided into four age groups: young (average around 15 years), middle-aged (about 40), aged (about 61) and long-lived (roughly 82). Using the same blood draw, the study looked at two additional independent replicas of 1 million unique cDNA reads for two donors, one aged 18 to 30 and the other aged 80 or older.

Overall study outcomes, separate from this receptor: The percentage of naive T cells measured by flow cytometry correlated strongly with observed TCR beta diversity. As age increased, observed TCR beta diversity per million T cells dropped in a roughly linear way, and a significant reduction was already evident by age approximately 40. Because donor CMV infection status was unknown, age-related changes in expanded clonotypes were potentially confounded. Bulk unsorted PBMC profiling prevented conclusive comparison of naive and antigen-experienced compartments. Compared with the aged group, the long-lived group had more naive CD4+ T cells, fewer expanded clones and increased TCR diversity, suggesting age selection. Estimates of total diversity from one million sequenced T cells were regarded as lower bounds and underestimates.

The CDR3 goes from the cysteine to the phenylalanine over 16 residues. Only the CDR3 part of the read is kept: 48 bases, read in frame from the first base. V and J are truncated by 2 bases and 4 bases respectively, leaving an intervening sequence of 18 bases. Via the germline V gene, CDR1 is MNHEY and CDR2 SVGEGT. Library preparation was by 5' RACE. The reads were generated on an Illumina HiSeq 2500. The second PCR ran for roughly 7 to 11 cycles and used a J-beta primer mix along with a sample-barcoded 5' primer. A unique molecular identifier was introduced onto each TCR beta cDNA molecule by a template-switch 5' adaptor carrying 12 random nucleotides. At least 2.5 million CDR3-containing paired-end reads were obtained from each sample. All of the RNA was converted into first-strand cDNA using the Mint cDNA synthesis kit, with a TRBC-specific oligonucleotide serving as the primer. All cDNA was treated with uracil-DNA glycosylase and then went through a first 18-cycle PCR with the universal primers M1SS and BC2_uni_R. Per the original workflow: Each sample was normalized by randomly selecting 1 million high-quality reads, each carrying a distinct molecular identifier. Instead of being binned into consensus sequences, reads that shared molecular identifiers were thrown out. MiTCR, run with a Q25 quality threshold and the strictest error-elimination algorithm, handled CDR3 identification, clonotype clustering and error correction. Lower-bound total TCR beta diversity was estimated with a nonparametric unseen species model using Euler transformation. TCRdb reran the public reads through fastp at Q25 and MiXCR, keeping productive beta chains. Rows are unified per CDR3 protein, each entry keeping the most common DNA and genes. The V and J calls and clone size come from TCRdb's table, not from the authors' own analysis. In this sample the table shows 800,000 to 950,000 distinct CDR3 sequences, 35% to 40% of which occur a single time. Roughly 13% of the sample comes from the top ten.

As to this clonotype: Its antigen remains undetermined. No base quality information exists; no much larger clone differs at one position.

The donors were under 40 Caucasian individuals from Russia, aged roughly 6 to 100 years, who were systemically healthy. About 10 milliliters of peripheral blood were collected from each donor into EDTA-treated Vacutainer tubes. Ficoll-Paque density-gradient centrifugation was used to isolate PBMCs, with at least 7 million per sample. Trizol reagent was used to extract total RNA from the PBMCs, yielding at least 5.5 micrograms per sample. Naive CD45RAhigh/CD27high T cell percentages were measured by flow cytometry on a PBMC aliquot from every donor. This TCR was sampled from a man younger than 30 in good health. The sequence links TRBV6-2 or TRBV6-3 to TRBJ2-7; the D gene could be either TRBD1 or TRBD2, each agreeing at 5 bases. Sequenced sample: blood. The DNA reads as follows: TGTGCCAGCAGTTACCGGGACGGCGAGCCAATTTACGAGCAGTACTTC. It encodes CASSYRDGEPIYEQYF.